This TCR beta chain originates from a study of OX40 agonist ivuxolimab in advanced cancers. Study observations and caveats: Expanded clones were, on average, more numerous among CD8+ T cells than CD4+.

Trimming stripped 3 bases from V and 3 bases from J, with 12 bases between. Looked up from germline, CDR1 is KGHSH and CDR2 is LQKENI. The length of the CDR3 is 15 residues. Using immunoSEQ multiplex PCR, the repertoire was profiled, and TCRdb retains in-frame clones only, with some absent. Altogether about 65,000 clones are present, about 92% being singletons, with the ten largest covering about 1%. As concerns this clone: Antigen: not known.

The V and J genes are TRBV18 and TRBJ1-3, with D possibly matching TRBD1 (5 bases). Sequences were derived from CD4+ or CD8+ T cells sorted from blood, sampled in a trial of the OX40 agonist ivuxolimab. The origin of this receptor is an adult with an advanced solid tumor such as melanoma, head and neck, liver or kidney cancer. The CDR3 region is CASSPPGGGGNTIYF. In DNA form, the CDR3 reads TGTGCCAGCTCACCGCCCGGGGGTGGTGGAAACACCATATATTTT.